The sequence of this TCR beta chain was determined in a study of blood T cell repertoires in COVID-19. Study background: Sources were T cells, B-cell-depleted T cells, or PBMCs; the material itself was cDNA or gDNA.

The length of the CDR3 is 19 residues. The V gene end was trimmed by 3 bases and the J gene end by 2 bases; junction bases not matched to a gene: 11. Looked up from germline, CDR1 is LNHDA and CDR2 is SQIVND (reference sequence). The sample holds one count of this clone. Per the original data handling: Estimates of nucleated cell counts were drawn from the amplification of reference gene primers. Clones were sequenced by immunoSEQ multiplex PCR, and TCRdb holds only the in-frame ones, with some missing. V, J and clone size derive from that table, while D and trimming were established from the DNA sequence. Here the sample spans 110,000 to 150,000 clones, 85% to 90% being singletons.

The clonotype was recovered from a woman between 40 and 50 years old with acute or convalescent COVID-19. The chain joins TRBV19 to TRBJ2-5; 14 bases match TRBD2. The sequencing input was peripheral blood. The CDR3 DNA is TGTGCCAGTAGTATCTCTCGACTAGCGGGAGGGCCTCGGCAAGAGACCCAGTACTTC. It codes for CASSISRLAGGPRQETQYF. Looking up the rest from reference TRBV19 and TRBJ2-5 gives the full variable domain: DGGITQSPKYLFRKEGQNVTLSCEQNLNHDAMYWYRQDPGQGLRLIYYSQIVNDFQKGDIAEGYSVSREKKESFPLTVTSAQKNPTAFYLCASSISRLAGGPRQETQYFGPGTRLLVL.